Sequencing of this TCR beta chain was carried out in a study of blood T cell repertoires in COVID-19. Overall study: Sample material is recorded as cDNA or gDNA derived from T cells, B-cell-depleted T cells, or PBMCs.

The method was immunoSEQ multiplex PCR; TCRdb's version includes in-frame clones alone and lacks a portion of them. The sample comprises roughly 200,000 clones, approximately 87% of which are singletons, and 0.7% to 0.9% rests with the top ten. V was clipped by 4 bases and J by 2 bases; unmatched bases: 4. Looked up from germline, CDR1 is SEHNR and CDR2 is FQNEAQ (reference sequence). The CDR3 loop spans 14 amino acids. The TCR originated in a woman between 18 and 30 years old who had recovered from COVID-19. The chain couples TRBV7-9 to TRBJ1-2; TRBD1 aligns across 7 bases. The sample taken for sequencing was peripheral blood. The CDR3 nucleotides read TGTGCCAGCAGCTGGGCAGGGGGGAACTATGGCTACACCTTC. Translated: CASSWAGGNYGYTF.